Listed below are T cell receptor beta chains from one sample, sequenced in a study of blood T cells in healthy people across ages. TCRdb recomputed calls from the 5' RACE reads with MiXCR, one row per CDR3 protein. This sample yields approximately 730,000 distinct CDR3 sequences, of which more than 40% are seen a single time; roughly 19% belongs to the top ten. Sequencing used blood. All receptors come from an older woman in good health. Each CDR3 is given with its conserved first and last residue. A D gene is named only where the DNA matches it firmly. Clone size appears in some rows only: once, few, many, or a class for an expanded clone.

clone size: .
J gene: TRBJ1-5
D gene: .
V gene: TRBV20-1
CDR3 length: 16
CDR3 protein: CSAPGERTDSNQPQHF
CDR3 DNA: TGCAGTGCACCGGGCGAGAGGACCGATAGCAATCAGCCCCAGCATTTT

clone size: few
J gene: TRBJ2-1
D gene: TRBD1
V gene: TRBV24-1
CDR3 length: 13
CDR3 protein: CATSDSDRGEQFF
CDR3 DNA: TGTGCCACCAGTGACTCGGACAGGGGAGAGCAGTTCTTC

clone size: .
J gene: TRBJ2-7
D gene: .
V gene: TRBV29-1
CDR3 length: 12
CDR3 protein: CSVGTGAYEQYF
CDR3 DNA: TGCAGCGTTGGGACTGGAGCCTACGAGCAGTACTTC

clone size: few
J gene: TRBJ2-7
D gene: .
V gene: TRBV21-1
CDR3 length: 13
CDR3 protein: CASSHDSSYEQYF
CDR3 DNA: TGTGCCAGCAGCCACGACAGCTCCTACGAGCAGTACTTC

clone size: .
J gene: TRBJ2-1
D gene: .
V gene: TRBV5-1
CDR3 length: 16
CDR3 protein: CASSLADASSYNEQFF
CDR3 DNA: TGCGCCAGCAGCTTAGCGGATGCGAGCTCCTACAATGAGCAGTTCTTC

clone size: .
J gene: TRBJ2-7
D gene: .
V gene: TRBV29-1
CDR3 length: 14
CDR3 protein: CSVGTGGVTYEQYF
CDR3 DNA: TGCAGCGTTGGTACAGGTGGGGTTACCTACGAGCAGTACTTC

clone size: few
J gene: TRBJ2-4
D gene: .
V gene: TRBV12-3/TRBV12-4
CDR3 length: 14
CDR3 protein: CASSLTESKNIQYF
CDR3 DNA: TGTGCCAGCAGTTTAACCGAGTCCAAAAACATTCAGTACTTC

clone size: many
J gene: TRBJ2-1
D gene: TRBD2
V gene: TRBV5-1
CDR3 length: 15
CDR3 protein: CASSSLAGSYNEQFF
CDR3 DNA: TGCGCCAGCAGCTCATTAGCGGGATCCTACAATGAGCAGTTCTTC

clone size: few
J gene: TRBJ2-5
D gene: .
V gene: TRBV6-1
CDR3 length: 11
CDR3 protein: CASSIRETQYF
CDR3 DNA: TGTGCCAGCTCTATTAGGGAGACCCAGTACTTC

clone size: many
J gene: TRBJ2-4
D gene: .
V gene: TRBV14
CDR3 length: 13
CDR3 protein: CASSQGPRLVKYF
CDR3 DNA: TGTGCCAGCAGCCAAGGCCCCCGACTAGTCAAGTACTTC

clone size: .
J gene: TRBJ2-7
D gene: TRBD2
V gene: TRBV3-1
CDR3 length: 16
CDR3 protein: CASSPGLAGGPYEQYF
CDR3 DNA: TGTGCCAGCAGCCCTGGACTAGCGGGGGGTCCCTACGAGCAGTACTTC

clone size: many
J gene: TRBJ2-5
D gene: .
V gene: TRBV7-2
CDR3 length: 13
CDR3 protein: CASSSGAVKTQYF
CDR3 DNA: TGTGCCAGCAGCTCCGGGGCCGTAAAGACCCAGTACTTC

clone size: .
J gene: TRBJ1-1
D gene: .
V gene: TRBV12-3/TRBV12-4
CDR3 length: 14
CDR3 protein: CASSLAPTWTEAFF
CDR3 DNA: TGTGCCAGCAGTTTAGCGCCCACATGGACTGAAGCTTTCTTT

clone size: few
J gene: TRBJ2-3
D gene: TRBD2
V gene: TRBV20-1
CDR3 length: 15
CDR3 protein: CSATPLAGGGDTQYF
CDR3 DNA: TGCAGTGCTACCCCCCTAGCGGGGGGAGGAGATACGCAGTATTTT

clone size: few
J gene: TRBJ2-3
D gene: .
V gene: TRBV5-1
CDR3 length: 15
CDR3 protein: CASSSGDGGTDTQYF
CDR3 DNA: TGCGCCAGCAGCTCGGGGGATGGGGGCACAGATACGCAGTATTTT

clone size: .
J gene: TRBJ2-6
D gene: .
V gene: TRBV27
CDR3 length: 15
CDR3 protein: CASSFVGSGANVLTF
CDR3 DNA: TGTGCCAGCAGTTTCGTAGGGTCTGGGGCCAACGTCCTGACTTTC

clone size: .
J gene: TRBJ1-5
D gene: .
V gene: TRBV12-3/TRBV12-4
CDR3 length: 14
CDR3 protein: CASSRDGYNQPQHF
CDR3 DNA: TGTGCCAGCAGCCGCGACGGATACAATCAGCCCCAGCATTTT

clone size: .
J gene: TRBJ2-5
D gene: .
V gene: TRBV24-1
CDR3 length: 14
CDR3 protein: CATSLGAYQEAQYF
CDR3 DNA: TGTGCCACCAGTTTAGGAGCCTACCAAGAGGCCCAGTACTTC

clone size: .
J gene: TRBJ2-3
D gene: TRBD2
V gene: TRBV20-1
CDR3 length: 15
CDR3 protein: CSARGRGRGTDTQYF
CDR3 DNA: TGCAGTGCTAGAGGGCGCGGGAGGGGGACAGATACGCAGTATTTT

clone size: .
J gene: TRBJ2-3
D gene: TRBD2
V gene: TRBV5-1
CDR3 length: 15
CDR3 protein: CASSWGGSNTDTQYF
CDR3 DNA: TGCGCCAGCAGCTGGGGCGGGAGTAACACAGATACGCAGTATTTT

clone size: .
J gene: TRBJ2-6
D gene: .
V gene: TRBV5-1
CDR3 length: 14
CDR3 protein: CASSAWIGANVLTF
CDR3 DNA: TGCGCCAGCAGCGCCTGGATTGGGGCCAACGTCCTGACTTTC

clone size: .
J gene: TRBJ1-5
D gene: .
V gene: TRBV6-2/TRBV6-3
CDR3 length: 13
CDR3 protein: CASNDRSDQPQHF
CDR3 DNA: TGTGCCAGCAACGACAGAAGTGATCAGCCCCAGCATTTT

clone size: few
J gene: TRBJ2-1
D gene: .
V gene: TRBV24-1
CDR3 length: 14
CDR3 protein: CATSDFSGHNEQFF
CDR3 DNA: TGTGCCACCAGTGATTTTTCAGGCCACAATGAGCAGTTCTTC

clone size: .
J gene: TRBJ2-5
D gene: .
V gene: TRBV6-5
CDR3 length: 15
CDR3 protein: CASSYSGHGISEQYF
CDR3 DNA: TGTGCCAGCAGTTACTCGGGTCACGGGATCAGTGAGCAGTACTTC

clone size: .
J gene: TRBJ2-1
D gene: .
V gene: TRBV20-1
CDR3 length: 11
CDR3 protein: CNARDRYEQFF
CDR3 DNA: TGCAATGCTAGAGATCGGTATGAGCAGTTCTTC

clone size: few
J gene: TRBJ2-7
D gene: TRBD1
V gene: TRBV30
CDR3 length: 15
CDR3 protein: CAWSRSGTGGYEQYF
CDR3 DNA: TGTGCCTGGAGTAGGTCCGGGACAGGGGGCTACGAGCAGTACTTC

clone size: .
J gene: TRBJ1-2
D gene: .
V gene: TRBV10-3
CDR3 length: 14
CDR3 protein: CAISDPRDQYGYTF
CDR3 DNA: TGTGCCATCAGTGACCCCCGGGATCAATATGGCTACACCTTC

clone size: few
J gene: TRBJ2-3
D gene: TRBD2
V gene: TRBV12-3/TRBV12-4
CDR3 length: 15
CDR3 protein: CASTMGGGGTDTQYF
CDR3 DNA: TGTGCCAGCACCATGGGGGGAGGGGGCACAGATACGCAGTATTTT

clone size: .
J gene: TRBJ2-2
D gene: .
V gene: TRBV20-1
CDR3 length: 14
CDR3 protein: CSASNNRRTGELFF
CDR3 DNA: TGCAGTGCTAGCAATAACAGGAGGACCGGGGAGCTGTTTTTT

clone size: .
J gene: TRBJ2-7
D gene: .
V gene: TRBV19
CDR3 length: 14
CDR3 protein: CASGIVGGAYEQYF
CDR3 DNA: TGTGCCAGTGGTATAGTCGGTGGTGCCTACGAGCAGTACTTC

clone size: .
J gene: TRBJ2-5
D gene: .
V gene: TRBV7-9
CDR3 length: 13
CDR3 protein: CASSLGRIETQYF
CDR3 DNA: TGTGCCAGCAGCTTAGGTAGAATTGAGACCCAGTACTTC

clone size: .
J gene: TRBJ2-2
D gene: .
V gene: TRBV7-2
CDR3 length: 15
CDR3 protein: CASSLPPGGTGELFF
CDR3 DNA: TGTGCCAGCAGCTTACCCCCCGGAGGGACCGGGGAGCTGTTTTTT

clone size: .
J gene: TRBJ2-2
D gene: TRBD2
V gene: TRBV12-3/TRBV12-4
CDR3 length: 15
CDR3 protein: CASRNGTSGRCRLFF
CDR3 DNA: TGTGCCAGCAGAAACGGGACTAGCGGGAGGTGTCGCCTGTTTTTT

clone size: few
J gene: TRBJ1-1
D gene: .
V gene: TRBV5-1
CDR3 length: 14
CDR3 protein: CASSPPSGGTEAFF
CDR3 DNA: TGCGCCAGCAGCCCCCCCAGTGGGGGCACTGAAGCTTTCTTT

clone size: .
J gene: TRBJ2-7
D gene: TRBD2
V gene: TRBV13
CDR3 length: 16
CDR3 protein: CASSLETSGSRNEQYF
CDR3 DNA: TGTGCCAGCAGCTTAGAAACTAGCGGGAGTAGAAACGAGCAGTACTTC